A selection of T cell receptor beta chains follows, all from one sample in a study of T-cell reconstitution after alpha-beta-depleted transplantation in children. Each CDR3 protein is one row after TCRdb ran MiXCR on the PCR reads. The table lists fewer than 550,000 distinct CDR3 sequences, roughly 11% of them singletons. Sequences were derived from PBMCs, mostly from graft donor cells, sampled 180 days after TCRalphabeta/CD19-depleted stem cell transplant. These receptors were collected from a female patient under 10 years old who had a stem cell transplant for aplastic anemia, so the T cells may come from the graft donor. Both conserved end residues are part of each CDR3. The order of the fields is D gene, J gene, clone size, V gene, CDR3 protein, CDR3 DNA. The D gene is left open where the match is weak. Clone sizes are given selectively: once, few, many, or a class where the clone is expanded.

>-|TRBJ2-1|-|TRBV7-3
CASSSSVYNEQFF
TGTGCCAGCAGCTCCAGTGTCTACAATGAGCAGTTCTTC
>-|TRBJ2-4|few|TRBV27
CASSLGLRVGNIQYF
TGTGCCAGCAGTTTGGGACTTAGGGTGGGAAACATTCAGTACTTC
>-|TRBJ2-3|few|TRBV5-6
CASSEGGRIIDTQYF
TGTGCCAGCAGCGAAGGTGGACGCATTATAGATACGCAGTATTTT
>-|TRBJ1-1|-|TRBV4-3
CARDPGRMNTEAFF
TGCGCCAGAGACCCGGGACGGATGAACACTGAAGCTTTCTTT
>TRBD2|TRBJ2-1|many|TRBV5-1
CASSSSGSSYNEQFF
TGTGCCAGCAGCAGTAGCGGGAGCTCCTACAATGAGCAGTTCTTC
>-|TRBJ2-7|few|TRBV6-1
CASSTTEFSYEQYF
TGTGCCAGCAGCACAACAGAATTCTCCTACGAGCAGTACTTC
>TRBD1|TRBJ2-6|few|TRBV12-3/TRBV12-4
CASSYGDREPSGANVLTF
TGTGCCAGCAGTTATGGCGACAGGGAGCCCTCTGGGGCCAACGTCCTGACTTTC
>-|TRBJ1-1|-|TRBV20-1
CSAPPGLRTNTEAFF
TGCAGTGCCCCGCCGGGGCTAAGAACGAACACTGAAGCTTTCTTT
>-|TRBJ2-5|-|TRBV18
CASSPSMPETQYF
TGTGCCAGCTCACCTAGCATGCCGGAGACCCAGTACTTC
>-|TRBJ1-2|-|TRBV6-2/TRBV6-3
CASSYNARSYGYTF
TGTGCCAGCAGTTACAACGCAAGGAGCTATGGCTACACCTTC
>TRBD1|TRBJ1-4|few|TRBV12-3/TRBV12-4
CASSLDRGQPVNEKLFF
TGTGCCAGCAGCCTTGACAGGGGGCAGCCCGTTAATGAAAAACTGTTTTTT
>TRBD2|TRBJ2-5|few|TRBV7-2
CASSRRTSGQETQYF
TGTGCCAGCAGCCGTCGGACTAGCGGACAAGAGACCCAGTACTTC
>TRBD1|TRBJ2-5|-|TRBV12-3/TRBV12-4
CASSPDRIGTQYF
TGTGCCAGCAGTCCGGACAGGATAGGGACCCAGTACTTC
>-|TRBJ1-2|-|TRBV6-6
CASTGSGYTF
TGTGCCAGTACAGGGTCTGGCTACACCTTC
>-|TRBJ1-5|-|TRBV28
CASSLRAWGLSNQPQHF
TGTGCCAGCAGTTTACGCGCTTGGGGCCTGAGCAATCAGCCCCAGCATTTT
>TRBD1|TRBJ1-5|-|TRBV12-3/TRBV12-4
CASRRDSSYQPQHF
TGTGCCAGCAGGCGGGACAGCTCTTATCAGCCCCAGCATTTT
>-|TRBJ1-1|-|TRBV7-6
CASSLTDTLNTEAFF
TGTGCCAGCAGCTTAACAGACACTTTGAACACTGAAGCTTTCTTT
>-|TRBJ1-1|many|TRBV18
CASSPPGNTEAFF
TGTGCCAGCAGCCCCCCGGGGAACACTGAAGCTTTCTTT
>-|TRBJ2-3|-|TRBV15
CATSTVEVGPTDTQYF
TGTGCCACCAGCACAGTCGAGGTAGGGCCCACAGATACGCAGTATTTT
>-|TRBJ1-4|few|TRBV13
CASSLDGDEKLFF
TGTGCCAGCAGCTTAGACGGAGATGAAAAACTGTTTTTT
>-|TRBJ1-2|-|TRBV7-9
CASSPHGDGYTF
TGTGCCAGCAGCCCTCACGGGGATGGCTACACCTTC
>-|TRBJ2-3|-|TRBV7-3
CASSLTFRTDTQYF
TGTGCCAGCAGCTTAACTTTTAGAACAGATACGCAGTATTTT
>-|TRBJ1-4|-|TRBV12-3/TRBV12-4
CASSLQPETPTNEKLFF
TGTGCCAGCAGTTTACAGCCAGAGACTCCAACTAATGAAAAACTGTTTTTT
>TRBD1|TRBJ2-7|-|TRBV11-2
CASSLGIGQGLNRYEQYF
TGTGCCAGCAGCTTAGGGATTGGACAGGGTTTAAACCGCTACGAGCAGTACTTC
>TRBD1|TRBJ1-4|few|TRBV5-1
CASSFGTAGEKLFF
TGCGCCAGCAGCTTCGGGACAGCCGGCGAAAAACTGTTTTTT
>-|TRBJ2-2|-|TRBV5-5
CASSKIPGTLNTGELFF
TGTGCCAGCAGCAAGATACCTGGGACTCTTAACACCGGGGAGCTGTTTTTT
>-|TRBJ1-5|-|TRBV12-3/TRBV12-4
CASSRRHYSNQPQHF
TGTGCCAGCAGTCGCCGACATTATAGCAATCAGCCCCAGCATTTT
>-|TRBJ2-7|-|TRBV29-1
CSVSGTAFREQYF
TGCAGCGTTTCCGGGACTGCCTTTCGAGAGCAGTACTTC
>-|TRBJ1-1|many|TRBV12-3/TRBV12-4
CASSLGGRAAFF
TGTGCCAGCAGTTTAGGGGGCAGGGCAGCTTTCTTT
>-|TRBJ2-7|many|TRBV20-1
CSAPTRYHEQYF
TGCAGTGCTCCGACGCGCTACCACGAGCAGTACTTC
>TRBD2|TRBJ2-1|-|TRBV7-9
CASSPSGLAESYNEQFF
TGTGCCAGCAGCCCCTCCGGACTAGCGGAGTCCTACAATGAGCAGTTCTTC
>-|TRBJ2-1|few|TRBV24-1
CATSDPGRGLAYNEQFF
TGTGCCACCAGTGACCCCGGGCGGGGTCTCGCCTACAATGAGCAGTTCTTC
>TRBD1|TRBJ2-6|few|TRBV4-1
CASSPGQGKTSGANVLTF
TGCGCCAGCAGCCCCGGACAGGGGAAAACCTCTGGGGCCAACGTCCTGACTTTC
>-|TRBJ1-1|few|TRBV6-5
CAAVSETEAFF
TGTGCGGCGGTTTCGGAAACTGAAGCTTTCTTT
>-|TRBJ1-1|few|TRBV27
CASSYRGLLGTEAFF
TGTGCCAGCAGTTATAGGGGACTATTGGGAACTGAAGCTTTCTTT
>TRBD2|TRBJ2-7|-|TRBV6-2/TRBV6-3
CATLNLLADVPYEQYF
TGTGCCACCTTGAATCTTCTAGCGGATGTTCCCTACGAGCAGTACTTC
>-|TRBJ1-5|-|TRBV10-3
CAISAGTNQPQHF
TGTGCCATCAGTGCTGGCACCAATCAGCCCCAGCATTTT
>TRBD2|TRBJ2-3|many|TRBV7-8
CASSLTAGGTDTQYF
TGTGCCAGCAGCTTAACGGCGGGAGGCACAGATACGCAGTATTTT
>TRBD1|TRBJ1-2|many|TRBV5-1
CASSVRARGFPNYGYTF
TGCGCCAGCAGCGTGAGGGCCAGGGGGTTCCCCAACTATGGCTACACCTTC
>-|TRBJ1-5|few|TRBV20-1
CSARGGAANQPQHF
TGCAGTGCTAGGGGGGGGGCCGCCAATCAGCCCCAGCATTTT
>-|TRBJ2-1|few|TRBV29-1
CSVARVSYNEQFF
TGCAGCGTTGCGAGGGTCTCCTACAATGAGCAGTTCTTC
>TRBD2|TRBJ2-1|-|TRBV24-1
CATSDSGLAGEDEQFF
TGTGCCACCAGTGACTCTGGACTAGCGGGAGAGGATGAGCAGTTCTTC
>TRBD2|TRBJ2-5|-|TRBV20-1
CSARPTSGTTHPARETQYF
TGCAGTGCCCGGCCGACTAGCGGAACCACACATCCCGCCCGGGAGACCCAGTACTTC
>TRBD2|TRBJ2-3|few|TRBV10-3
CAISVSGRHTDTQYF
TGTGCCATCAGTGTTAGCGGGAGGCACACAGATACGCAGTATTTT
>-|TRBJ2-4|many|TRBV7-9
CASSLGPYGTENIQYF
TGTGCCAGCAGCTTAGGGCCTTACGGGACGGAAAACATTCAGTACTTC